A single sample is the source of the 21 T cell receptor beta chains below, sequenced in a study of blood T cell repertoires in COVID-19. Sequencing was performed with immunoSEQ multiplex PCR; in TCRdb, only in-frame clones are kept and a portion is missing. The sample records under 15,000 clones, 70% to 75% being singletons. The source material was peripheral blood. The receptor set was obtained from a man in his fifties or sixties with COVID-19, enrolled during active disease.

For the CDR3, the DNA is TGTGCCAGCAGCTTAATCTCTAGCGGGAGTGCAGATACGCAGTATTTT. It yields the protein CASSLISSGSADTQYF. The V and J genes are TRBV7-3 and TRBJ2-3; TRBD2 agrees at 10 bases. Germline V lookup: CDR1 SGHTA, CDR2 FQGTGA. CDR3 size: 16 residues. V lost 1 base, J lost 4 bases, and 5 bases stayed unmatched.

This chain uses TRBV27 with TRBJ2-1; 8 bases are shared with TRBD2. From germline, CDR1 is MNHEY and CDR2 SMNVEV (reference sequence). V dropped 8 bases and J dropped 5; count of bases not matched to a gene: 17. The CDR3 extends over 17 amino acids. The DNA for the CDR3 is TGTGCCAGCGGGAAATTCGGGGGGGGACCCTATGACAATGAGCAGTTCTTC. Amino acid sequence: CASGKFGGGPYDNEQFF.

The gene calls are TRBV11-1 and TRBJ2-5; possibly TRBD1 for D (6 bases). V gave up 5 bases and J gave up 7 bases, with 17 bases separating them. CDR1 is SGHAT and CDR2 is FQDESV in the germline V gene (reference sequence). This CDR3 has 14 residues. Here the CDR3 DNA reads TGTGCCAGCAGCCCAAGGACAGTCCGAGGGACCCAGTACTTC. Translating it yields CASSPRTVRGTQYF.

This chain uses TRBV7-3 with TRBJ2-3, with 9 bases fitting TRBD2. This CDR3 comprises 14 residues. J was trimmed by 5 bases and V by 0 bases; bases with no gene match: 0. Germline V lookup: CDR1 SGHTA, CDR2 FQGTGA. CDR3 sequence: CASSLTLAGDTQYF. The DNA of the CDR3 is TGTGCCAGCAGCTTAACACTAGCGGGAGATACGCAGTATTTT.

The CDR3 region is CASSLGQGPGEKLFF. The DNA for the CDR3 is TGTGCCAGCAGCTTAGGACAGGGTCCGGGGGAAAAACTGTTTTTT. The chain couples TRBV7-6 to TRBJ1-4; the match to TRBD1 covers 7 bases. This CDR3 has 15 residues. CDR1 and CDR2 (germline): SGHVS, FNYEAQ. Trimming cost V 1 base and J 8 bases; bases outside gene matches: 7.

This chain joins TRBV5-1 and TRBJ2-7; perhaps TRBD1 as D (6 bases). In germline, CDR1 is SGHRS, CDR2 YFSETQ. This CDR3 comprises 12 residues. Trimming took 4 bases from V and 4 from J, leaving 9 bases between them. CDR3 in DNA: TGCGCCAGCAGCCCCGACAGGTACGAGCAGTACTTC. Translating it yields CASSPDRYEQYF.

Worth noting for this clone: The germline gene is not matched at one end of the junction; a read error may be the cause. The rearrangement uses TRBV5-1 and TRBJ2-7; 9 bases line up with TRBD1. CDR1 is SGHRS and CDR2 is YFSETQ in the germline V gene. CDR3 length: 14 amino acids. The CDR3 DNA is TGCGCCAGCAGCCGGGACAGGGACGGTTACGTGCAGTACTTC. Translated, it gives CASSRDRDGYVQYF.

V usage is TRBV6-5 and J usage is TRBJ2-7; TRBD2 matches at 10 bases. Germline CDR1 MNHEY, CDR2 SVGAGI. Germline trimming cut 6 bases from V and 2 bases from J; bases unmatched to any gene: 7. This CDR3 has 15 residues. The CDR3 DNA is TGTGCCAGCAGCCGGGGTCTAGCGGGGGCCTACGAGCAGTACGTC. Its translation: CASSRGLAGAYEQYV.

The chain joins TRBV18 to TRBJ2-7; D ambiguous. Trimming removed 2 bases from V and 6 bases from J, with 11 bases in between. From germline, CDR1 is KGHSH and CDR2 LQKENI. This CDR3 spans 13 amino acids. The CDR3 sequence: CASSPVSPLEQYF. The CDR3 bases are TGTGCCAGCTCACCAGTCTCCCCTCTCGAGCAGTACTTC. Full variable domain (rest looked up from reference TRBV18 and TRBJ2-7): NAGVMQNPRHLVRRRGQEARLRCSPMKGHSHVYWYRQLPEEGLKFMVYLQKENIIDESGMPKERFSAEFPKEGPSILRIQQVVRGDSAAYFCASSPVSPLEQYFGPGTRLTVT.

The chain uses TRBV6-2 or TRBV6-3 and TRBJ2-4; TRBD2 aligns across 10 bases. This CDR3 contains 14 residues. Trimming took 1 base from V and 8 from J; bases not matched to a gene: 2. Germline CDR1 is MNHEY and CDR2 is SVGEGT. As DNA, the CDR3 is TGTGCCAGCAGTTACTTAGCGGGAGGAGACATTCAGTACTTC. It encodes CASSYLAGGDIQYF.

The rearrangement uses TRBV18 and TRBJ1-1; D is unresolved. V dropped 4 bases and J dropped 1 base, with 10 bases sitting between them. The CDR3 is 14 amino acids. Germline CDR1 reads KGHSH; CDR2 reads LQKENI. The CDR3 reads CASSLQTRNTEAFF. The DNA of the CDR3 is TGTGCCAGCTCACTCCAGACACGGAACACTGAAGCTTTCTTT.

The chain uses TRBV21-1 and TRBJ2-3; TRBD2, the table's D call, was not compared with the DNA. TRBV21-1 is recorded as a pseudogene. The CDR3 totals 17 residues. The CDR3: CASSKYGSEGGGDTQYF. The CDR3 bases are TGTGCCAGCAGCAAATACGGGTCGGAAGGGGGAGGGGATACGCAGTATTTT.

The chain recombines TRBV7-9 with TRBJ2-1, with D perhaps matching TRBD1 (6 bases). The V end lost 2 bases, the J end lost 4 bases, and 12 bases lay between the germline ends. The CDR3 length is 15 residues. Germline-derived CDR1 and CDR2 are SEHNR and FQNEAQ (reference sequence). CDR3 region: CASSLTGRGYNEQFF. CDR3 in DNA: TGTGCCAGCAGCTTAACAGGGAGAGGGTACAATGAGCAGTTCTTC.

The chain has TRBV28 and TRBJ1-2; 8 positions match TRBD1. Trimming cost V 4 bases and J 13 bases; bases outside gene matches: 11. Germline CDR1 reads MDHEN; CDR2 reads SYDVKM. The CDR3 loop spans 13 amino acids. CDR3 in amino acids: CASSSGTGLTITF. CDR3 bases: TGTGCCAGCAGTTCCGGGACAGGCCTAACGATCACCTTC.

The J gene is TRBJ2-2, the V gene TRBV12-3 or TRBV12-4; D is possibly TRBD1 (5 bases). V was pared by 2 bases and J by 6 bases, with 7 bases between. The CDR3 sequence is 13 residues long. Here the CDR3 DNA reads TGTGCCAGCAGTTTACAGGGATCCGGGGAGCTGTTTTTT. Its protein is CASSLQGSGELFF.

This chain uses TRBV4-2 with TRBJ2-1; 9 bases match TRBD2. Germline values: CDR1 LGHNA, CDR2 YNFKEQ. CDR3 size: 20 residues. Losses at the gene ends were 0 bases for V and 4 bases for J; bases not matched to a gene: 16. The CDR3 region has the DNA TGTGCCAGCAGCCAAGATAGTTTTAGCGGGAGAATGCAATGGTACAATGAGCAGTTCTTC. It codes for CASSQDSFSGRMQWYNEQFF.

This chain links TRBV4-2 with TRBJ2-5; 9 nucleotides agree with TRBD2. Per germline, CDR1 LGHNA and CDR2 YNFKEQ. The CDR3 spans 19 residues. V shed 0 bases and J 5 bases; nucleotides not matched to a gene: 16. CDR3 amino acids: CASSQDVLLAGSLEETQYF. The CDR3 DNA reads TGTGCCAGCAGCCAAGACGTCCTGCTAGCGGGGTCCCTAGAGGAGACCCAGTACTTC.

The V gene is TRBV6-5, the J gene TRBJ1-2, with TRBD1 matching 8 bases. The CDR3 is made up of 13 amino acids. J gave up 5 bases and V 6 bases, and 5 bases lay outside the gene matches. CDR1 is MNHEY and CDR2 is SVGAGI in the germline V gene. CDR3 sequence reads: CASRFQGAYGYTF. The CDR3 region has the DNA TGTGCCAGCAGATTCCAGGGGGCTTATGGCTACACCTTC.

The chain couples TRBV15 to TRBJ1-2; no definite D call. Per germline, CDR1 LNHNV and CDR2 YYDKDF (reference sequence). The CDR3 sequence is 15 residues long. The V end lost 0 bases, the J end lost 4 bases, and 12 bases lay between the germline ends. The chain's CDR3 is CATSRDRAGGYGYTF. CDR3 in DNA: TGTGCCACCAGCAGAGATCGAGCCGGAGGCTATGGCTACACCTTC.

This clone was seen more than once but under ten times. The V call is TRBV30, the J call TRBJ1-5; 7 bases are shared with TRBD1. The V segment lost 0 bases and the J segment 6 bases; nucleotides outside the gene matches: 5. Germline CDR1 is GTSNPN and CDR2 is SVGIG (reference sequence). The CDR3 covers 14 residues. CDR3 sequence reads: CAWSVDRAPQPQHF. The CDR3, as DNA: TGTGCCTGGAGTGTAGACAGGGCCCCTCAGCCCCAGCATTTT.

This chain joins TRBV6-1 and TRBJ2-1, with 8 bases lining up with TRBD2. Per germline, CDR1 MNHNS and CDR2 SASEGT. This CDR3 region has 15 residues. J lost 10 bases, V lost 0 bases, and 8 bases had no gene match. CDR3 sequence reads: CASSEAPGLVGEQFF. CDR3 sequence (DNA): TGTGCCAGCAGTGAAGCCCCGGGACTAGTGGGAGAGCAGTTCTTC.